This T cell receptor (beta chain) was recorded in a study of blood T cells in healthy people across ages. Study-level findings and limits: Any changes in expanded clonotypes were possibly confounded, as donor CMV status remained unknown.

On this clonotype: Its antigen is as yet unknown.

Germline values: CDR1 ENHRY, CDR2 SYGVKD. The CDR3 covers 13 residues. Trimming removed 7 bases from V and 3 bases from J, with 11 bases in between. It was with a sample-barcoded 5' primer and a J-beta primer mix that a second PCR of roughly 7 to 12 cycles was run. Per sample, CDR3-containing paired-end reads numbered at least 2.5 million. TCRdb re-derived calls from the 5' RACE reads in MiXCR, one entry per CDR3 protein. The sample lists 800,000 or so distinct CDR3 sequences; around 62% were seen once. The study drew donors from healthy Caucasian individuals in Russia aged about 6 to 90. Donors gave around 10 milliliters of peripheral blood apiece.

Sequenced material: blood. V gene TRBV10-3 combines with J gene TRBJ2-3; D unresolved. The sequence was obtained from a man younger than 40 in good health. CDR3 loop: CAITQSGTDTQYF. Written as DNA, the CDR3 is TGTGCCATCACCCAATCGGGTACAGATACGCAGTATTTT.